The TCR beta chain described here comes from a study of blood T cell repertoires in COVID-19. Study summary: Whether acute or convalescent, the COVID-19 samples came from the United States, Italy and Spain. PBMCs, B-cell-depleted T cells, or T cells were the source of the cDNA or gDNA that made up the material.

As to this clone: The same CDR3 also results from other DNA sequences found in this sample.

In the study's own analysis: By means of reference gene primer amplification, nucleated cell counts were estimated. Some clones are missing from TCRdb's copy, which holds only in-frame ones; the method was immunoSEQ multiplex PCR. That table is the source of V, J and clone size, and D and trimming were worked out from the DNA. The top ten hold approximately 2.9% of the sample, which has 200,000 or so clones, around nine tenths seen once. Per the germline V gene, CDR1 is SGHRS and CDR2 is YFSETQ. The CDR3 length is 15 residues. V dropped 0 bases and J dropped 0 bases, with 9 bases sitting between them.

The sequence came from a man aged 55 to 70 with acute or convalescent COVID-19. The sequencing sample was made of peripheral blood. J is TRBJ1-1 and V is TRBV5-1; D not resolved. CDR3 protein: CASSLAGTVNTEAFF. The CDR3 region has the DNA TGCGCCAGCAGCTTGGCGGGAACGGTGAACACTGAAGCTTTCTTT. The variable domain in full, completed from reference TRBV5-1 and TRBJ1-1, reads KAGVTQTPRYLIKTRGQQVTLSCSPISGHRSVSWYQQTPGQGLQFLFEYFSETQRNKGNFPGRFSGRQFSNSRSEMNVSTLELGDSALYLCASSLAGTVNTEAFFGQGTRLTVV.